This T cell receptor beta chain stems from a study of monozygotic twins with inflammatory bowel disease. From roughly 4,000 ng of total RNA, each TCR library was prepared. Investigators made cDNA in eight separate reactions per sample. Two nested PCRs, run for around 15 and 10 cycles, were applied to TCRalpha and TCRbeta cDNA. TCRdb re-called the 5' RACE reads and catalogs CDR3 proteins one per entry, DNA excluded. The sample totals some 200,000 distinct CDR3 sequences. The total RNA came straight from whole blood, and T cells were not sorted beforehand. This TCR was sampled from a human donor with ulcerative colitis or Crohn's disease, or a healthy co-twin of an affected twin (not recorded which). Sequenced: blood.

CDR3 loop: CASSYRGSGTYEQYF. The genes are TRBV12-3 or TRBV12-4 and TRBJ2-7; TCRdb lists TRBD1, though no DNA is available to test this call. CDR3 size: 15 residues.